The 30 T cell receptor beta chains reported below all come from one sample, sequenced in a study of T cell changes during pregnancy in multiple sclerosis (dated by TCRdb to the late 2010s). Libraries were prepared through the immunoSEQ multiplex PCR assay. Imported from immuneACCESS, the table was reduced by TCRdb to in-frame sequences with V and J called. These copies leave out some clones; in studies compared against another copy, an unresolved V gene accounts for under half, and the cause of the remainder is not known. The sample has 30,000 to 45,000 clones on record, more than 85% of them singletons. Approximately 0.41% of the sample comes from the top ten. The sequencing here drew on CD4+ T cells from peripheral blood mononuclear cells, taken in the third trimester of pregnancy. Every receptor here comes from a female donor in good health, enrolled as a control in a pregnancy study.

This rearrangement joins TRBV19 to TRBJ1-2; the match to TRBD1 covers 8 bases. The CDR3 consists of 13 residues. Germline CDR1 LNHDA, CDR2 SQIVND (reference sequence). V lost 10 bases and J lost 2; bases outside the gene matches: 6. The CDR3 DNA is TGTGCCATTCGGGACAGGACCAACTATGGCTACACCTTC. It encodes CAIRDRTNYGYTF.

The J gene is TRBJ1-6, the V gene TRBV27, with a possible D match to TRBD1 (6 bases). The CDR3 has 16 residues. The germline gives CDR1 MNHEY, CDR2 SMNVEV (reference sequence). V dropped 3 bases and J dropped 5 bases, with 14 bases sitting between them. CDR3 bases: TGTGCCAGCAGTTTTAACAGGGTCCGACATAATTCACCCCTCCACTTT. Translated, it gives CASSFNRVRHNSPLHF.

This clone has only a few counts. The CDR3 loop is CASSRDSHTEAFF. Here the CDR3 DNA reads TGTGCCAGCAGCCGGGACAGCCACACTGAAGCTTTCTTT. The chain has TRBV5-4 and TRBJ1-1; TRBD1 matches at 7 bases. Trimming took 4 bases from V and 3 from J; bases not matched to a gene: 3. CDR3 length: 13 residues. Germline V gives CDR1 SGHNT, CDR2 YYREEE (reference sequence).

The CDR3 loop is CASSQEGPGGELFF. The CDR3 coding sequence is TGCGCCAGCAGCCAAGAGGGGCCTGGGGGGGAGCTGTTTTTT. The rearrangement links TRBV4-1 to TRBJ2-2; a weak D match, TRBD1 (5 bases). V lost 0 bases, J lost 8 bases, and 10 bases lay in between. From germline, CDR1 is MGHRA and CDR2 YSYEKL. The CDR3 runs 14 residues.

This rearrangement joins TRBV19 to TRBJ1-5; 8 bases line up with TRBD1. The CDR3 sequence is 16 residues long. With 5 bases clipped from V and 6 bases from J, the junction kept 12 bases outside the gene matches. Germline CDR1 LNHDA, CDR2 SQIVND (reference sequence). CDR3 coding DNA: TGTGCCAGTAGTCAAACCACAGACAGGGGCGGTCAGCCCCAGCATTTT. This gives the protein CASSQTTDRGGQPQHF.

The chain carries TRBV5-5 and TRBJ2-5; 7 nucleotides agree with TRBD1. Germline trimming cut 0 bases from V and 5 bases from J; bases unmatched to any gene: 4. The CDR3 is 14 amino acids. The germline gives CDR1 SGHKS, CDR2 YYEKEE (reference sequence). This chain's CDR3 is CASSLGQGFETQYF. CDR3 bases: TGTGCCAGCAGCTTGGGACAGGGATTTGAGACCCAGTACTTC.

This chain uses TRBV4-3 with TRBJ1-2; D gene uncertain. The CDR3 loop spans 15 amino acids. Germline CDR1 and CDR2: LGHNA and YSLEER. Trimming removed 0 bases at V and 4 bases at J, with 12 bases between. CDR3 residues: CASSQDGQAVYGYTF. Written as DNA, the CDR3 is TGCGCCAGCAGCCAAGATGGGCAGGCCGTCTATGGCTACACCTTC.

V gene TRBV5-1 combines with J gene TRBJ1-2, with 7 positions matching TRBD1. Germline V gene sequence: CDR1 SGHRS, CDR2 YFSETQ. V was clipped by 4 bases and J by 2 bases; unmatched bases: 8. This CDR3 contains 15 residues. In DNA, the CDR3 is TGCGCCAGCAGCAGCCAGGGACAGAACAACTATGGCTACACCTTC. Its protein product is CASSSQGQNNYGYTF.

The chain recombines TRBV5-1 with TRBJ2-3; possible D gene TRBD2, 5 bases. The germline V and J ends were trimmed by 0 bases and 3 bases, with 11 bases remaining between them. This CDR3 is 15 amino acids long. Germline CDR1 and CDR2: SGHRS and YFSETQ. The CDR3 protein is CASSLGPRGTDTQYF. In DNA, the CDR3 is TGCGCCAGCAGCTTGGGTCCTCGAGGGACAGATACGCAGTATTTT.

J is TRBJ1-4 and V is TRBV5-1; D call uncertain. CDR3 length: 15 amino acids. The germline CDR1 and CDR2 sequences are SGHRS and YFSETQ. V lost 0 bases, J lost 0 bases, and 6 bases lay in between. The CDR3 DNA follows: TGCGCCAGCAGCTTGGGTATTGCAACTAATGAAAAACTGTTTTTT. Translating it yields CASSLGIATNEKLFF.

The chain has TRBV9 and TRBJ2-2, with a tentative D call TRBD2 (6 bases). The CDR3 runs 15 residues. The germline V gene encodes CDR1 SGDLS and CDR2 YYNGEE. Trimming stripped 5 bases from V and 4 bases from J, with 15 bases between. CDR3 DNA: TGTGCCAGCAGGAGGCTGGACGGGGGCACCGGGGAGCTGTTTTTT. The encoded protein is CASRRLDGGTGELFF.

V usage is TRBV7-2 and J usage is TRBJ1-2; 8 nucleotides line up with TRBD1. Trimming at V came to 5 bases and at J to 8 bases, leaving 13 bases not matched to a gene. The CDR3 has 15 residues. The V gene's germline CDR1 is SGHTA and CDR2 FQGNSA. CDR3: CASSRAGRGQGGYTF. The CDR3, as DNA: TGTGCCAGCAGCCGGGCGGGCAGGGGGCAAGGGGGCTACACCTTC.

The J gene is TRBJ2-3, the V gene TRBV7-3; the match to TRBD2 covers 11 bases. Per germline, CDR1 SGHTA and CDR2 FQGTGA. The junction had 10 bases not matched to a gene; V was cut back by 4 bases and J by 4 bases. There are 17 residues in the CDR3. DNA of the CDR3: TGTGCCAGCAGCTCCCGCCTTAGCGGGGGGGCCTCAGATACGCAGTATTTT. It codes for CASSSRLSGGASDTQYF.

The J gene is TRBJ1-5, the V gene TRBV19; no definite D call. Between the trimmed V and J ends, which lost 6 bases and 5 bases, there was a span of 8 bases. The CDR3 runs to 12 residues. Germline assignment: CDR1 LNHDA and CDR2 SQIVND (reference sequence). CDR3: CASSELHQPQHF. CDR3 nucleotides: TGTGCCAGTAGCGAACTCCATCAGCCCCAGCATTTT.

The rearrangement uses TRBV18 and TRBJ1-2; possibly TRBD1 for D (6 bases). Trimming stripped 6 bases from V and 5 bases from J, with 22 bases between. CDR3 length equals 16 residues. Germline assignment: CDR1 KGHSH and CDR2 LQKENI. The CDR3 coding sequence is TGTGCCAGCTCCACCGGCAGGGGCCCCCTAGGATATGGCTACACCTTC. Amino acid sequence: CASSTGRGPLGYGYTF.

The V and J genes are TRBV5-4 and TRBJ1-1, with no clear D. This CDR3 comprises 15 residues. V lost 1 base to trimming and J lost 1 base, with 11 bases between them. The germline V gene encodes CDR1 SGHNT and CDR2 YYREEE (reference sequence). The DNA of the CDR3 is TGTGCCAGCAGCTTGACGGGAGGCGCGAACACTGAAGCTTTCTTT. This encodes CASSLTGGANTEAFF.

The chain carries TRBV2 and TRBJ2-6; D possibly corresponds to TRBD1 (6 bases). Germline V gene data show CDR1 as SNHLY and CDR2 as FYNNEI. The CDR3 consists of 15 residues. Trimming cost V 7 bases and J 2 bases, with 12 bases left between them. In DNA form, the CDR3 reads TGTGCCAGCAACAGGGAGCCCCCTGGGGCCAACGTCCTGACTTTC. It encodes CASNREPPGANVLTF.

The chain joins TRBV27 to TRBJ2-6; D gene unclear. Trimming removed 6 bases from V and 0 bases from J, with 18 bases in between. This CDR3 comprises 18 residues. Germline V gives CDR1 MNHEY, CDR2 SMNVEV (reference sequence). CDR3 residues: CASSRNMRPHSGANVLTF. The CDR3, as DNA: TGTGCCAGCAGCCGGAACATGAGGCCCCACTCTGGGGCCAACGTCCTGACTTTC. Variable domain in full (rest from reference TRBV27 and TRBJ2-6): EAQVTQNPRYLITVTGKKLTVTCSQNMNHEYMSWYRQDPGLGLRQIYYSMNVEVTDKGDVPEGYKVSRKEKRNFPLILESPSPNQTSLYFCASSRNMRPHSGANVLTFGAGSRLTVL.

The gene calls are TRBV19 and TRBJ2-6; 8 bases line up with TRBD1. After removal of 5 bases from V and 2 bases from J, the junction contained 14 bases not matched to a gene. CDR1 is LNHDA and CDR2 is SQIVND in the germline V gene (reference sequence). The CDR3 has 19 amino acids. CDR3 protein: CASSPGQGRRSAGANVLTF. In DNA, the CDR3 is TGTGCCAGTAGTCCAGGACAGGGAAGGAGAAGCGCTGGGGCCAACGTCCTGACTTTC. The entire variable domain, with the rest obtained from reference TRBV19 and TRBJ2-6, is as follows: DGGITQSPKYLFRKEGQNVTLSCEQNLNHDAMYWYRQDPGQGLRLIYYSQIVNDFQKGDIAEGYSVSREKKESFPLTVTSAQKNPTAFYLCASSPGQGRRSAGANVLTFGAGSRLTVL.

V and J are TRBV5-5 and TRBJ1-4; 10 bases fit TRBD1. V trimming: 4 bases; J trimming: 6 bases; junction bases outside the gene matches: 6. The CDR3 has 15 residues. Germline lookup yields CDR1 SGHKS and CDR2 YYEKEE (reference sequence). The CDR3 sequence is CASSPRQGAYEKLFF. The CDR3 DNA follows: TGTGCCAGCAGCCCACGACAGGGGGCTTATGAAAAACTGTTTTTT.

DNA of the CDR3: TGTGCCAGCTCACCACCGTCAAGGACAGGGACGTTCTTC. The encoded protein is CASSPPSRTGTFF. The V and J genes are TRBV18 and TRBJ2-1; 8 bases map to TRBD1. The germline CDR1 and CDR2 sequences are KGHSH and LQKENI. V gave up 0 bases and J gave up 15 bases; unmatched junction bases: 7. The CDR3 contains 13 residues.

V and J are TRBV5-1 and TRBJ1-2; TRBD1 matches at 9 bases. Germline values: CDR1 SGHRS, CDR2 YFSETQ. CDR3 size: 14 residues. Trimming took 5 bases from V and 2 from J; bases not matched to a gene: 4. In nucleotides, the CDR3 is TGCGCCAGCAGGGAGACAGGGGGGAACTATGGCTACACCTTC. Encoded protein: CASRETGGNYGYTF.

The rearrangement uses TRBV5-4 and TRBJ2-1; a weak D match, TRBD2 (5 bases). The CDR3 extends over 17 amino acids. Germline assignment: CDR1 SGHNT and CDR2 YYREEE (reference sequence). The germline V and J ends were trimmed by 1 base and 5 bases, with 19 bases remaining between them. The CDR3 DNA is TGTGCCAGCAGCTTGCTTAACGGGGTCGGAATAAACAATGAGCAGTTCTTC. This codes for CASSLLNGVGINNEQFF.

The CDR3 reads CASSGGQPSNTIYF. The CDR3 nucleotides are TGTGCCAGTAGTGGGGGACAGCCGTCGAACACCATATATTTT. The rearrangement joins TRBV19 to TRBJ1-3; 7 bases agree with TRBD1. This CDR3 spans 14 amino acids. Per germline, CDR1 LNHDA and CDR2 SQIVND (reference sequence). The V gene end was trimmed by 5 bases and the J gene end by 7 bases; junction bases not matched to a gene: 8.

The CDR3 sequence: CASSLGDRMNTEAFF. The CDR3 region has the DNA TGTGCCAGCAGCTTGGGGGACAGAATGAACACTGAAGCTTTCTTT. V and J are TRBV5-6 and TRBJ1-1; TRBD1 aligns across 7 bases. This CDR3 contains 15 residues. Germline CDR1 reads SGHDT; CDR2 reads YYEEEE. J was trimmed by 0 bases and V by 0 bases; bases with no gene match: 2.

The chain uses TRBV25-1 and TRBJ1-1; TRBD1 might be the D (6 bases). The CDR3 sequence is 15 residues long. V shed 2 bases and J shed 3 bases, with 13 bases lying between them. Germline CDR1 and CDR2: MGHDK and SYGVNS. Here the CDR3 DNA reads TGTGCCAGCAGTGAAACGAGGCAGGGGTACACTGAAGCTTTCTTT. Translating it yields CASSETRQGYTEAFF.

The rearrangement joins TRBV7-9 to TRBJ2-2; D gene uncertain. The germline V and J ends were trimmed by 1 base and 1 base, with 10 bases remaining between them. Germline V CDR1 and CDR2: SEHNR, FQNEAQ (reference sequence). The CDR3 totals 16 residues. The CDR3 sequence is CASSLVFWQNTGELFF. The CDR3 DNA reads TGTGCCAGCAGCTTAGTCTTTTGGCAGAACACCGGGGAGCTGTTTTTT.

The chain employs TRBV5-4 and TRBJ2-1; 8 bases line up with TRBD2. Unmatched junction bases numbered 11, after V lost 0 bases and J lost 6 bases. The CDR3 has 17 amino acids. Germline values: CDR1 SGHNT, CDR2 YYREEE (reference sequence). CDR3 residues: CASSLGAGGTRVNEQFF. In DNA, the CDR3 is TGTGCCAGCAGCTTGGGGGCGGGAGGTACAAGGGTCAATGAGCAGTTCTTC.

The rearrangement uses TRBV4-1 and TRBJ2-3; D unclear. The CDR3 consists of 17 residues. V lost 3 bases to trimming and J lost 4 bases, with 20 bases between them. Germline CDR1 is MGHRA and CDR2 is YSYEKL. DNA of the CDR3: TGCGCCAGCAGCCAGACCGCGACGGGTCCCCCCCCAGATACGCAGTATTTT. Protein sequence: CASSQTATGPPPDTQYF.

The chain carries TRBV7-2 and TRBJ2-7, with unresolved D. Per the germline V gene, CDR1 is SGHTA and CDR2 is FQGNSA. Trimming removed 5 bases at V and 2 bases at J, with 10 bases between. The CDR3 is 13 amino acids. The CDR3: CASSPRLAYEQYF. The CDR3 DNA sequence: TGTGCCAGCAGCCCCCGACTGGCCTACGAGCAGTACTTC.